Listed here are 5 T cell receptor beta chains from one sample, sequenced in a study of blood T cell repertoires in COVID-19. The data were produced by immunoSEQ multiplex PCR, yet TCRdb's version contains in-frame clones alone and is incomplete. Of about 440,000 clones in the sample, approximately 90% were seen once. What was sequenced was peripheral blood. The origin of the receptors is a woman aged 30 to 39 with acute or convalescent COVID-19.

The chain combines TRBV6-1 with TRBJ1-1, with D perhaps matching TRBD1 (6 bases). Germline loops: CDR1 MNHNS, CDR2 SASEGT. This CDR3 is built from 12 residues. The germline V and J ends were trimmed by 6 bases and 11 bases, with 16 bases remaining between them. CDR3 protein: CASSQTGWRAFF. In DNA, the CDR3 is TGTGCCAGCAGCCAAACAGGGTGGAGGGCTTTCTTT.

The J gene is TRBJ2-1, the V gene TRBV27, with 8 bases identical to TRBD2. J gave up 8 bases and V 3 bases, and 3 bases lay outside the gene matches. The CDR3 has 13 residues. CDR1 is MNHEY and CDR2 is SMNVEV in the germline V gene (reference sequence). The DNA for the CDR3 is TGTGCCAGCAGTTTCGGGACTAGTTATGAGCAGTTCTTC. Amino acid sequence: CASSFGTSYEQFF.

The genes are TRBV2 and TRBJ1-5; 8 bases line up with TRBD1. The V gene's germline CDR1 is SNHLY and CDR2 FYNNEI. CDR3 length: 15 residues. V was pared by 7 bases and J by 0 bases, with 5 bases of the junction left unmatched. This CDR3 reads CASTKGTGSNQPQHF. The CDR3 DNA follows: TGTGCCAGCACCAAGGGGACAGGTAGCAATCAGCCCCAGCATTTT. The complete variable domain, with remaining parts taken from reference TRBV2 and TRBJ1-5, reads EPEVTQTPSHQVTQMGQEVILRCVPISNHLYFYWYRQILGQKVEFLVSFYNNEISEKSEIFDDQFSVERPDGSNFTLKIRSTKLEDSAMYFCASTKGTGSNQPQHFGDGTRLSIL.

The chain employs TRBV4-1 and TRBJ2-1, with D unresolved. V lost 2 bases, J lost 5 bases, and 7 bases lay in between. Germline loops: CDR1 MGHRA, CDR2 YSYEKL. The CDR3 is made up of 13 amino acids. Here the CDR3 reads CASSQTQNNEQFF. DNA for the CDR3: TGCGCCAGCAGCCAAACCCAGAACAATGAGCAGTTCTTC.

The genes are TRBV23-1 and TRBJ1-6, with TRBD1 as a possible D gene (5 bases). TRBV23-1 falls under the ORF class, with uncertain function. Between the trimmed V and J ends, which lost 3 bases and 8 bases, there was a span of 5 bases. This CDR3 spans 12 amino acids. The CDR3 is CASSHRDSPLHF. In DNA, the CDR3 is TGCGCCAGCAGTCACAGGGATTCACCCCTCCACTTT.